This passage covers 8 T cell receptor beta chains from one sample sequenced in a study of blood T cell repertoires in COVID-19 (dated by TCRdb to the early 2020s). The method was the immunoSEQ multiplex PCR assay. The table was pulled from immuneACCESS by TCRdb, which kept in-frame rearrangements only. Such tables lose some clones; where checked, under half of the loss comes from unresolved V genes, and the rest has no known cause. The sample table records about 99,000 clones; 75% to 90% of these occur just once. The ten largest clones take up about 15% of the sample. Sequencing was performed on peripheral blood. All receptors derive from a man aged 50-60 years with acute or convalescent COVID-19.

The V call is TRBV12-5, the J call TRBJ1-6, with D unresolved. V lost 3 bases, J lost 10 bases, and 7 bases lay in between. The germline V gene has CDR1 LGHNT and CDR2 FRNRAP. The CDR3 consists of 12 residues. The CDR3 DNA sequence: TGTGCTAGTGGTTTAATCGGGTCACCCCTCCACTTT. Protein: CASGLIGSPLHF.

The chain joins TRBV6-5 to TRBJ1-1; 7 bases align to TRBD1. The CDR3 runs 12 residues. The germline CDR1 and CDR2 sequences are MNHEY and SVGAGI. Trimming took 10 bases from V and 1 from J; bases not matched to a gene: 3. The CDR3 sequence is CATNRGNTEAFF. As DNA, the CDR3 is TGTGCCACCAACAGGGGGAACACTGAAGCTTTCTTT.

CDR3 amino acids: CASSDGGQETQYF. In nucleotides, the CDR3 is TGTGCCAGTTCAGACGGAGGGCAGGAGACCCAGTACTTC. The rearrangement joins TRBV28 to TRBJ2-5, with D possibly TRBD2 on 6 matching bases. CDR3 size: 13 residues. Germline V gives CDR1 MDHEN, CDR2 SYDVKM. The V gene lost 9 bases and the J gene lost 5 bases, with 16 bases spanning the gap.

The CDR3 coding sequence is TGTGCCAGCAGCGCCAGACTAGCGGGAGGACGAGAGCAGTTCTTC. Translation: CASSARLAGGREQFF. The chain combines TRBV11-3 with TRBJ2-1, with 13 nucleotides matching TRBD2. With 5 bases clipped from V and 10 bases from J, the junction kept 8 bases outside the gene matches. The germline gives CDR1 SGHNT, CDR2 YENEEA. There are 15 residues in the CDR3.

The chain couples TRBV7-2 to TRBJ2-2, with a weak D call TRBD1 (5 bases). Looked up from germline, CDR1 is SGHTA and CDR2 is FQGNSA. V lost 5 bases to trimming and J lost 3 bases, with 13 bases between them. The CDR3 has 15 amino acids. The DNA for the CDR3 is TGTGCCAGCAGCGTACAGGTTGCGGACACCGGGGAGCTGTTTTTT. Protein sequence: CASSVQVADTGELFF.

This sequence joins TRBV7-7 and TRBJ2-5, with D perhaps TRBD2 (6 bases). V lost 5 bases and J 3 bases, leaving 13 bases between the germline ends. The length of the CDR3 is 14 residues. CDR1 and CDR2 (germline): SSHAT, FNYEAQ (reference sequence). CDR3 sequence: CASSPAGTKETQYF. The CDR3 nucleotides are TGTGCCAGCAGCCCAGCGGGCACAAAAGAGACCCAGTACTTC.

V gene TRBV29-1 combines with J gene TRBJ1-1, with D uncertain. Deletions cut 6 bases from V and 1 base from J, with 9 bases between. Per the germline V gene, CDR1 is SQVTM and CDR2 is ANQGSEA. The CDR3 contains 12 residues. For the CDR3, the DNA is TGCAGCGTGGAGCTCAGGAACACTGAAGCTTTCTTT. Amino acids: CSVELRNTEAFF.

V and J are TRBV29-1 and TRBJ2-5; D is possibly TRBD1 (5 bases). Trimming took 4 bases from V and 5 from J, leaving 14 bases between them. Germline V gives CDR1 SQVTM, CDR2 ANQGSEA. The length of the CDR3 is 13 residues. CDR3 sequence: CSVGGSKAETQYF. The CDR3 DNA is TGCAGCGTTGGGGGCTCAAAAGCGGAGACCCAGTACTTC.